Listed below are T cell receptor beta chains from one sample, sequenced in a study of blood T cell repertoires in COVID-19. TCRdb's table, derived via immunoSEQ multiplex PCR, lists solely in-frame clones and lacks some. The sample carries roughly 150,000 clones, roughly 90% recorded once. The sequenced material came from peripheral blood. These receptors all stem from a woman aged 70-85 years with acute or convalescent COVID-19. Each CDR3 is given with its conserved first and last residue. A D gene is named only where the DNA matches it firmly. Clone size is given for some rows only: seen once, a few or many times, or a class if the clone is expanded.

V gene: TRBV2
D gene: -
J gene: TRBJ1-2
clone size: -
CDR3 DNA: TGTGCCAGCAACCCCTGGGGCAGGTCCGGCTACACCTTC
CDR3 protein: CASNPWGRSGYTF

V gene: TRBV3-1/TRBV3-2
D gene: TRBD1
J gene: TRBJ2-5
clone size: -
CDR3 DNA: TGTGCCAGCAGCCAAGTTTTGGGGCAGGGGGAAGAGACCCAGTACTTC
CDR3 protein: CASSQVLGQGEETQYF

V gene: TRBV6-1
D gene: TRBD1
J gene: TRBJ1-6
clone size: -
CDR3 DNA: TGTGCCAGCAGTGAACTCAGGGGGAAAGACTCACCCCTCCACTTT
CDR3 protein: CASSELRGKDSPLHF

V gene: TRBV21-1
D gene: -
J gene: TRBJ2-7
clone size: once
CDR3 DNA: TGTGCCAGCAGCAAAAGAGAGGGGGCGGACGTCTACGAGCAGTACTTC
CDR3 protein: CASSKREGADVYEQYF

V gene: TRBV28
D gene: -
J gene: TRBJ2-1
clone size: -
CDR3 DNA: TGTGCCAGCAAGAGGATATCCTACAATGAGCAGTTCTTC
CDR3 protein: CASKRISYNEQFF

V gene: TRBV27
D gene: -
J gene: TRBJ1-1
clone size: -
CDR3 DNA: TGTGCCAGCAGTTTATCGGGGGGACTATCGAACACTGAAGCTTTCTTT
CDR3 protein: CASSLSGGLSNTEAFF

V gene: TRBV9
D gene: TRBD2
J gene: TRBJ2-1
clone size: -
CDR3 DNA: TGTGCCAGCAGCGTATCGACTAGCGGGATTGGGGATGAGCAGTTCTTC
CDR3 protein: CASSVSTSGIGDEQFF

V gene: TRBV19
D gene: TRBD2
J gene: TRBJ2-1
clone size: few
CDR3 DNA: TGTGCCAGTAGTAGTGGCGGGAGGGTGGCCTACAATGAGCAGTTCTTC
CDR3 protein: CASSSGGRVAYNEQFF

V gene: TRBV6-5
D gene: -
J gene: TRBJ1-5
clone size: few
CDR3 DNA: TGTGCCAGCATTAGACAGTTTAGCAATCAGCCCCAGCATTTT
CDR3 protein: CASIRQFSNQPQHF

V gene: TRBV2
D gene: TRBD2
J gene: TRBJ2-3
clone size: -
CDR3 DNA: TGTGCCAGCAGGGACAGCAGCATACTAGCGGGGGGCCCCCTTGCGCAGTATTTT
CDR3 protein: CASRDSSILAGGPLAQYF

V gene: TRBV29-1
D gene: TRBD1
J gene: TRBJ1-1
clone size: -
CDR3 DNA: TGCAGTCACTCCCGGGACAGCTCATTGAACACTGAAGCTTTCTTT
CDR3 protein: CSHSRDSSLNTEAFF

V gene: TRBV12-3/TRBV12-4
D gene: -
J gene: TRBJ1-3
clone size: -
CDR3 DNA: TGTGCCAGCAGTTTTGACAGCGGAAACACCATATATTTT
CDR3 protein: CASSFDSGNTIYF

V gene: TRBV5-1
D gene: -
J gene: TRBJ1-2
clone size: -
CDR3 DNA: TGCGCCAGCAGCTTCCCGGAGAACTATGGCTACACCTTC
CDR3 protein: CASSFPENYGYTF

V gene: TRBV4-1
D gene: -
J gene: TRBJ1-1
clone size: -
CDR3 DNA: TGCGCCAGCAGCCCGCGCCCCTCATCCGAAGCTTTCTTT
CDR3 protein: CASSPRPSSEAFF

V gene: TRBV7-2
D gene: TRBD1
J gene: TRBJ1-6
clone size: once
CDR3 DNA: TGTGCCAGCAGCCCGGGGACAGGGGGGAATTCACCCCTCCACTTT
CDR3 protein: CASSPGTGGNSPLHF

V gene: TRBV4-3
D gene: -
J gene: TRBJ1-5
clone size: -
CDR3 DNA: TGCGCCAGCAGCCAAGAATCCGATCAGCCCCAGCATTTT
CDR3 protein: CASSQESDQPQHF

V gene: TRBV7-2
D gene: TRBD2
J gene: TRBJ2-1
clone size: -
CDR3 DNA: TGTGCCAGCAGCTTAGTAGGGCTAGCGGCCTACAATGAGCAGTTCTTC
CDR3 protein: CASSLVGLAAYNEQFF

V gene: TRBV28
D gene: TRBD1
J gene: TRBJ1-5
clone size: -
CDR3 DNA: TGTGCCAGCAGCCGCGGGACAGGGATCAGCAATCAGCCCCAGCATTTT
CDR3 protein: CASSRGTGISNQPQHF

V gene: TRBV10-3
D gene: TRBD1
J gene: TRBJ1-3
clone size: -
CDR3 DNA: TGTGCCATCAGTGAACTTCCGGGACAGGGAAACACCATATATTTT
CDR3 protein: CAISELPGQGNTIYF

V gene: TRBV15
D gene: TRBD1
J gene: TRBJ1-6
clone size: once
CDR3 DNA: TGTGCCACCAGCAGAGAGGGGACAGGGTCTTCACCCCTCCACTTT
CDR3 protein: CATSREGTGSSPLHF

V gene: TRBV4-2
D gene: TRBD1
J gene: TRBJ2-7
clone size: -
CDR3 DNA: TGTGCCAGCAGCCAAGTCCGCGGGACAGGGGGCCACGAGCAGTACTTC
CDR3 protein: CASSQVRGTGGHEQYF

V gene: TRBV6-5
D gene: TRBD1
J gene: TRBJ1-2
clone size: -
CDR3 DNA: TGTGCCAGCGGACAGGGGCAGTATGGCTACACCTTC
CDR3 protein: CASGQGQYGYTF

V gene: TRBV27
D gene: -
J gene: TRBJ1-1
clone size: once
CDR3 DNA: TGTGCCAGCAGTTCAGTGAACACTGAAGCTTTCTTT
CDR3 protein: CASSSVNTEAFF